Presented here are 9 T cell receptor beta chains from one specimen sequenced in a study of cytomegalovirus exposure and HLA in healthy donors. PCR primers comprised 60 Vbeta and 13 Jbeta primers. The data were produced by immunoSEQ multiplex PCR, yet TCRdb's version contains in-frame clones alone and is incomplete. This sample yields 150,000 to 200,000 clones, of which roughly 85% are seen a single time; roughly 1.9% belongs to the top ten. Sequencing input: PBMCs. Source of these receptors: a man aged 40-55 years in good health and CMV-seronegative.

The chain uses TRBV4-1 and TRBJ2-2, with TRBD1 matching 10 bases. Germline V lookup: CDR1 MGHRA, CDR2 YSYEKL. V lost 0 bases, J lost 4 bases, and 2 bases stayed unmatched. The CDR3 has 16 residues. In DNA form, the CDR3 reads TGCGCCAGCAGCCAAGAAGGGACAGGGGTCACCGGGGAGCTGTTTTTT. Translation gives CASSQEGTGVTGELFF.

This chain uses TRBV4-1 with TRBJ2-7, with D possibly TRBD1 on 5 matching bases. Germline lookup yields CDR1 MGHRA and CDR2 YSYEKL. The V end lost 2 bases, the J end lost 5 bases, and 16 bases lay between the germline ends. This CDR3 comprises 15 residues. The CDR3 DNA reads as TGCGCCAGCAGCCAAATTGGCCAGGGTGGCCACGAGCAGTACTTC. As protein: CASSQIGQGGHEQYF.

The chain recombines TRBV4-1 with TRBJ2-7; 7 bases match TRBD2. Germline lookup yields CDR1 MGHRA and CDR2 YSYEKL. The ends lost 2 bases at V and 0 bases at J; junction bases unmatched: 4. This CDR3 is built from 15 residues. The CDR3 loop is CASSQTSAVSYEQYF. In DNA form, the CDR3 reads TGCGCCAGCAGCCAAACTAGCGCCGTCTCCTACGAGCAGTACTTC.

This chain links TRBV11-2 with TRBJ1-3, with D possibly matching TRBD1 (6 bases). Per germline, CDR1 SGHAT and CDR2 FQNNGV. V was clipped by 5 bases and J by 2 bases, with 10 bases between them. This CDR3 has 14 residues. CDR3 bases: TGTGCCAGCAGCAAGGACAGAACTGGAAACACCATATATTTT. Translation: CASSKDRTGNTIYF.

The gene calls are TRBV19 and TRBJ2-6, with D unresolved. This CDR3 is built from 15 residues. Germline CDR1 is LNHDA and CDR2 is SQIVND (reference sequence). The V end lost 4 bases, the J end lost 0 bases, and 7 bases lay between the germline ends. In nucleotides, the CDR3 is TGTGCCAGTAGTAGCAGTACCTCTGGGGCCAACGTCCTGACTTTC. Protein product: CASSSSTSGANVLTF.

The chain uses TRBV2 and TRBJ2-1; 10 nucleotides agree with TRBD2. Germline lookup yields CDR1 SNHLY and CDR2 FYNNEI. The CDR3 sequence is 15 residues long. The V and J ends lost 2 bases and 4 bases, in that order; junction bases with no gene match: 2. The CDR3 spells CASSESSGGYNEQFF. The CDR3 nucleotides read TGTGCCAGCAGTGAATCTAGCGGGGGTTACAATGAGCAGTTCTTC. Based on the CDR3 plus reference TRBV2 and TRBJ2-1, the full variable domain is EPEVTQTPSHQVTQMGQEVILRCVPISNHLYFYWYRQILGQKVEFLVSFYNNEISEKSEIFDDQFSVERPDGSNFTLKIRSTKLEDSAMYFCASSESSGGYNEQFFGPGTRLTVL.

The chain couples TRBV5-5 to TRBJ2-1; weak D call: TRBD2 (6 bases). The CDR3 runs 17 residues. V lost 0 bases and J 7 bases, leaving 20 bases between the germline ends. Germline CDR1 and CDR2: SGHKS and YYEKEE (reference sequence). The CDR3 here is CASSLAVVTRIKNEQFF. DNA for the CDR3: TGTGCCAGCAGCTTGGCCGTTGTGACTAGAATCAAAAATGAGCAGTTCTTC.

A note on this clone: An end of the junction differs from the germline gene, which may be a read error. The chain links TRBV7-9 to TRBJ2-7; TRBD1 aligns across 9 bases. The length of the CDR3 is 13 residues. Germline loops: CDR1 SEHNR, CDR2 FQNEAQ (reference sequence). DNA for the CDR3: TGTTCCAGCAGCGGGACAGGGATCTACGAGCAGTACTTC. Translated: CSSSGTGIYEQYF.

This clone was seen only once. CDR3 sequence (DNA): TGCAGCGTTGAAGAGAGTAAAGAGACCCAGTACTTC. Encoded protein: CSVEESKETQYF. V gene TRBV29-1 combines with J gene TRBJ2-5; D is uncertain. This CDR3 has 12 residues. Trimming removed 0 bases from V and 3 bases from J, with 5 bases in between. The V gene's germline CDR1 is SQVTM and CDR2 ANQGSEA.